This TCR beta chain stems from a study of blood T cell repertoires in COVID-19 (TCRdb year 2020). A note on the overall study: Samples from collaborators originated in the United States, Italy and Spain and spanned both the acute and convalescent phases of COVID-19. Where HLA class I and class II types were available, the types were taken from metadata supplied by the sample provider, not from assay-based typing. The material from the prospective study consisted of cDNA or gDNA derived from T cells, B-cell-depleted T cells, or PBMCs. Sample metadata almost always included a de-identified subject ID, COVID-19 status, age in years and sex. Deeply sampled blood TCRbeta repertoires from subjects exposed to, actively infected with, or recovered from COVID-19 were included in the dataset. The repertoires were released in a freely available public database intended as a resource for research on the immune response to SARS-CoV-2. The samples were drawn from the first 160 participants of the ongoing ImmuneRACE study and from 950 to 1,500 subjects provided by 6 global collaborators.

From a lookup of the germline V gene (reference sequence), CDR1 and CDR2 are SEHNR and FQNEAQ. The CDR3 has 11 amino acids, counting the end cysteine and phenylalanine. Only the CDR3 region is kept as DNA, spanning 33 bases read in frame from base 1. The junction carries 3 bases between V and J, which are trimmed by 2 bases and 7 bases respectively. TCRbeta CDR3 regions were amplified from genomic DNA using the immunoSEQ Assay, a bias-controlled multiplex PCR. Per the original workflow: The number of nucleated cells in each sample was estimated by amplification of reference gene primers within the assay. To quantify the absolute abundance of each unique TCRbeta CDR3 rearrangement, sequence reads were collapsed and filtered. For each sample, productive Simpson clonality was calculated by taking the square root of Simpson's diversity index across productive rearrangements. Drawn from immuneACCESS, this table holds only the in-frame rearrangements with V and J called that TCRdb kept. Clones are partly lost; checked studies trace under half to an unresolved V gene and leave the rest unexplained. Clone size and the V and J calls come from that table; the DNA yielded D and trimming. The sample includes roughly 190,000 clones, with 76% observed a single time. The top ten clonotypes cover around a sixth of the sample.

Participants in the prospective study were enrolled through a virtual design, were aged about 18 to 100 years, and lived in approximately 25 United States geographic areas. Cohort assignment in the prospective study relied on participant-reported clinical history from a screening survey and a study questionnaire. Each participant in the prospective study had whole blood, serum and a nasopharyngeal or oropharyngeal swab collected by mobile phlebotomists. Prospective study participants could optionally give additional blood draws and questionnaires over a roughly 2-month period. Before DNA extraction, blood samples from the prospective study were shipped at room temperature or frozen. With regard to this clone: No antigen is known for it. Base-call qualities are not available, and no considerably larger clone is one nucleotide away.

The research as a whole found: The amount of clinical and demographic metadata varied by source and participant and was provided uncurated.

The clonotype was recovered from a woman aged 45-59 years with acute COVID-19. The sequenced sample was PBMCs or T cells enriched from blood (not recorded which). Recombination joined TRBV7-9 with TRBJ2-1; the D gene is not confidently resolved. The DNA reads TGTGCCAGCAGCTTACTAAATGAGCAGTTCTTC. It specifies CASSLLNEQFF. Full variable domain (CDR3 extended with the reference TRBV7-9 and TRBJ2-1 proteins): DTGVSQNPRHKITKRGQNVTFRCDPISEHNRLYWYRQTLGQGPEFLTYFQNEAQLEKSRLLSDRFSAERPKGSFSTLEIQRTEQGDSAMYLCASSLLNEQFFGPGTRLTVL.